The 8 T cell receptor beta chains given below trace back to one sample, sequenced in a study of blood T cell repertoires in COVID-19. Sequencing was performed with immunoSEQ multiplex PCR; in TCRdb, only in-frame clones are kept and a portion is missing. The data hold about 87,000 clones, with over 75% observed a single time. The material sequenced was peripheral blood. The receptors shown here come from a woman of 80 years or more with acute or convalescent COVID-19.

CDR3 amino acids: CASSPDIGRVYNEQFF. For the CDR3, the DNA is TGTGCCAGCAGCCCCGACATCGGGAGGGTCTACAATGAGCAGTTCTTC. V is TRBV11-2 and J is TRBJ2-1; 8 nucleotides match TRBD2. V lost 5 bases to trimming and J lost 3 bases; unmatched junction nucleotides: 9. Germline V gives CDR1 SGHAT, CDR2 FQNNGV. This CDR3 contains 16 residues.

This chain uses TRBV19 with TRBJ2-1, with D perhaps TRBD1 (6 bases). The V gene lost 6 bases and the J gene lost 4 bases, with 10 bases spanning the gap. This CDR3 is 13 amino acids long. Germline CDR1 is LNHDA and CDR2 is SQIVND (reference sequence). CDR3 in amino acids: CASREDRYNEQFF. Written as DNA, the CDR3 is TGTGCCAGTAGGGAGGACAGATACAATGAGCAGTTCTTC.

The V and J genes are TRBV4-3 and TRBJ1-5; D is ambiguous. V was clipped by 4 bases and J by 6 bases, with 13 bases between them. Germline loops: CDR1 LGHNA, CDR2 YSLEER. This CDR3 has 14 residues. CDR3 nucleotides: TGCGCCAGCAGCCGCGGCATTAGAACTCAGCCCCAGCATTTT. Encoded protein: CASSRGIRTQPQHF.

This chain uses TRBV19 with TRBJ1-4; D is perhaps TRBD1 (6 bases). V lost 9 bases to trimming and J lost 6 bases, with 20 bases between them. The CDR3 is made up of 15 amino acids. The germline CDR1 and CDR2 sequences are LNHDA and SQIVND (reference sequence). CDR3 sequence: CASHRGGSRDEKLFF. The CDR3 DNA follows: TGTGCCAGCCATCGAGGGGGTTCTCGGGATGAAAAACTGTTTTTT. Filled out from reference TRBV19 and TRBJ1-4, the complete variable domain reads DGGITQSPKYLFRKEGQNVTLSCEQNLNHDAMYWYRQDPGQGLRLIYYSQIVNDFQKGDIAEGYSVSREKKESFPLTVTSAQKNPTAFYLCASHRGGSRDEKLFFGSGTQLSVL.

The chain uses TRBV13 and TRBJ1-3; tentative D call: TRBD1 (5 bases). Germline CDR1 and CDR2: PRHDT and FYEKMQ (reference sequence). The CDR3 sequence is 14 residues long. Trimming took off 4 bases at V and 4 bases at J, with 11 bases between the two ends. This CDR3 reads CASSSGNRGNTIYF. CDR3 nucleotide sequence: TGTGCCAGCAGCTCAGGAAACAGGGGAAACACCATATATTTT.

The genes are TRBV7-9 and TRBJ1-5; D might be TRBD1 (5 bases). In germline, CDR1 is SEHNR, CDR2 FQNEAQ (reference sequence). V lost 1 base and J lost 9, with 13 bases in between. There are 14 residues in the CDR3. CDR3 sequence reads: CASSLGQGPGPQHF. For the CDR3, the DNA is TGTGCCAGCAGCTTAGGGCAGGGTCCAGGGCCCCAGCATTTT. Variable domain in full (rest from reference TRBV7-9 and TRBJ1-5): DTGVSQNPRHKITKRGQNVTFRCDPISEHNRLYWYRQTLGQGPEFLTYFQNEAQLEKSRLLSDRFSAERPKGSFSTLEIQRTEQGDSAMYLCASSLGQGPGPQHFGDGTRLSIL.

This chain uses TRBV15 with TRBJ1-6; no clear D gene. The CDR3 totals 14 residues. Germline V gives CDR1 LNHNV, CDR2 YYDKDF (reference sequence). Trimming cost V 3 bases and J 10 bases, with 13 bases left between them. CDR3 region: CATSRLGGRSPLHF. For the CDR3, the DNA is TGTGCCACCAGCAGGTTAGGAGGCAGGTCACCCCTCCACTTT.

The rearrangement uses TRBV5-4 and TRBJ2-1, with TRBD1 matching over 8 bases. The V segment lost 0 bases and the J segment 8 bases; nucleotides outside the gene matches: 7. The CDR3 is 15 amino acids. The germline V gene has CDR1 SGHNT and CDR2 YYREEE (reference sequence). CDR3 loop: CASSLATGTGHEQFF. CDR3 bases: TGTGCCAGCAGCTTGGCCACCGGGACAGGCCATGAGCAGTTCTTC.